Below are 26 T cell receptor beta chains sequenced from a single sample in a study of T-cell memory formation after mild COVID-19. MiXCR, run by TCRdb on the 5' RACE reads, gives a single entry per CDR3 protein. This sample yields 350,000 to 450,000 distinct CDR3 sequences, of which more than 20% are seen a single time; 8.8% belongs to the top ten. The sequencing input was PBMCs or a T cell subset sorted from them (not recorded which). The receptors shown here come from an adult woman who had mild COVID-19 (a few samples of this study predate the infection). Cell type and time point are not known.

This clonotype turned up a few times. The rearrangement uses TRBV27 and TRBJ2-7, with D possibly being TRBD1 (6 bases). CDR1 is MNHEY and CDR2 is SMNVEV in the germline V gene (reference sequence). V lost 6 bases, J lost 1 base, and 13 bases lay in between. The length of the CDR3 is 14 residues. The CDR3 DNA reads as TGTGCCAGCAGACCCTGGGGGCAGTCCTACGAGCAGTACTTC. It specifies CASRPWGQSYEQYF.

This clonotype was detected ten times or more. The gene calls are TRBV6-2 or TRBV6-3 and TRBJ2-2; 8 positions match TRBD1. The junction had 6 bases not matched to a gene; V was cut back by 6 bases and J by 3 bases. Germline CDR1 and CDR2: MNHEY and SVGEGT. CDR3 length: 15 residues. The CDR3 loop is CASRLTGVDTGELFF. CDR3 sequence (DNA): TGTGCCAGCAGGTTGACAGGGGTGGACACCGGGGAGCTGTTTTTT.

The sample holds a few counts of this clonotype. V is TRBV29-1 and J is TRBJ2-3; TRBD2 aligns across 8 bases. Germline assignment: CDR1 SQVTM and CDR2 ANQGSEA. This CDR3 has 16 amino acids. V trimming: 6 bases; J trimming: 3 bases; junction bases outside the gene matches: 14. The CDR3 spells CSVGRDSGVGTDTQYF. DNA for the CDR3: TGCAGCGTCGGCCGTGATAGCGGGGTCGGTACAGATACGCAGTATTTT.

This clonotype was recorded a few times. The V and J genes are TRBV6-5 and TRBJ1-1; 12 bases are shared with TRBD1. V gave up 5 bases and J gave up 1 base; unmatched junction bases: 2. Germline V gene sequence: CDR1 MNHEY, CDR2 SVGAGI. The CDR3 covers 15 residues. The CDR3: CASSLGQGANTEAFF. The DNA of the CDR3 is TGTGCCAGCAGTCTGGGACAGGGGGCGAACACTGAAGCTTTCTTT.

The chain has TRBV12-3 or TRBV12-4 and TRBJ2-1; maybe TRBD1 (5 bases). The V end lost 7 bases, the J end lost 8 bases, and 18 bases lay between the germline ends. The CDR3 sequence is 14 residues long. For the CDR3, the DNA is TGTGCCAGCAACCTCCTCTGGCAGGGCCATGAGCAGTTCTTC. It codes for CASNLLWQGHEQFF.

The J gene is TRBJ1-2, the V gene TRBV29-1; maybe TRBD1 (6 bases). Per germline, CDR1 SQVTM and CDR2 ANQGSEA. The CDR3 has 12 residues. Trimming took off 6 bases at V and 1 base at J, with 9 bases between the two ends. DNA for the CDR3: TGCAGCGTAAGGGGGGATAACTATGGCTACACCTTC. This translates into CSVRGDNYGYTF.

This clonotype was observed a handful of times. The rearrangement links TRBV6-2 or TRBV6-3 to TRBJ2-3; D is uncertain. The CDR3 has 13 residues. The germline gives CDR1 MNHEY, CDR2 SVGEGT. V gave up 8 bases and J gave up 4 bases, with 13 bases separating them. The CDR3 protein is CASGKSQADTQYF. The DNA of the CDR3 is TGTGCCAGCGGAAAAAGTCAAGCAGATACGCAGTATTTT.

The chain combines TRBV5-6 with TRBJ2-3; TRBD1 matches at 11 bases. Trimming took 4 bases from V and 4 from J; bases not matched to a gene: 11. Per the germline V gene, CDR1 is SGHDT and CDR2 is YYEEEE. The CDR3 spans 17 residues. The CDR3 reads CASSPANGQGASDTQYF. CDR3 in DNA: TGTGCCAGCAGCCCAGCCAACGGACAGGGGGCATCAGATACGCAGTATTTT.

The chain recombines TRBV20-1 with TRBJ2-3; D is unresolved. Per the germline V gene, CDR1 is DFQATT and CDR2 is SNEGSKA (reference sequence). CDR3 size: 12 residues. The germline V and J ends were trimmed by 5 bases and 6 bases, with 12 bases remaining between them. As DNA, the CDR3 is TGCAGTGCTGGGGATCGGCGGGATACGCAGTATTTT. Its translation is CSAGDRRDTQYF.

V is TRBV4-3 and J is TRBJ1-3; D is unclear. The CDR3 loop spans 15 amino acids. Germline CDR1 and CDR2: LGHNA and YSLEER. The V and J ends lost 1 base and 1 base respectively, with 8 bases between them. DNA of the CDR3: TGCGCCAGCAGCCAAGGGTCGGGGTCTGGAAACACCATATATTTT. Its translation is CASSQGSGSGNTIYF.

CDR3 DNA: TGCGCCAGCAGCCATCTCGGAGGCGAGCAGTACTTC. Protein sequence: CASSHLGGEQYF. V usage is TRBV4-3 and J usage is TRBJ2-7, with D possibly TRBD2 on 5 matching bases. CDR3 size: 12 residues. Germline V lookup: CDR1 LGHNA, CDR2 YSLEER. Trimming left V 3 bases short and J 6 bases short, with 9 bases between.

The genes are TRBV29-1 and TRBJ2-1, with D perhaps TRBD1 or TRBD2 (6 bases each). Germline assignment: CDR1 SQVTM and CDR2 ANQGSEA. Trimming took 4 bases from V and 7 from J, leaving 17 bases between them. CDR3 length: 14 amino acids. Here the CDR3 reads CSVVPGAFVNEQFF. CDR3 coding DNA: TGCAGCGTTGTCCCGGGGGCCTTTGTGAATGAGCAGTTCTTC.

The rearrangement uses TRBV20-1 and TRBJ2-5, with D tentatively TRBD1 or TRBD2 (7 bases each). Germline V gives CDR1 DFQATT, CDR2 SNEGSKA (reference sequence). The CDR3 loop spans 12 amino acids. CDR3 nucleotides: TGCAGCGCTCAGGGGGGGCGCGAGACCCAGTACTTC. It codes for CSAQGGRETQYF.

At least ten counts were recorded for this clonotype. The chain recombines TRBV12-5 with TRBJ2-1, with D perhaps assigned TRBD1 or TRBD2 (5 bases each). V lost 3 bases and J 9 bases, leaving 9 bases between the germline ends. The CDR3 contains 12 residues. Germline V gene data show CDR1 as LGHNT and CDR2 as FRNRAP. CDR3 nucleotide sequence: TGTGCTAGTGGTTTCCCCGGGACTGAGCAGTTCTTC. Protein sequence: CASGFPGTEQFF.

Only a few counts were recorded for this clonotype. The chain links TRBV7-8 to TRBJ2-2, with TRBD2 matching over 9 bases. The CDR3 sequence is 16 residues long. CDR1 is SGHVS, CDR2 FQNEAQ, per germline. Losses at the gene ends were 7 bases for V and 5 bases for J; bases not matched to a gene: 11. The DNA of the CDR3 is TGTGCCAGCATGCAAAGGACTAGCGCCTATACCGGGGAGCTGTTTTTT. It yields the protein CASMQRTSAYTGELFF.

The gene calls are TRBV25-1 and TRBJ2-7, with 7 nucleotides matching TRBD1. CDR3 size: 15 residues. The V segment lost 1 base and the J segment 2 bases; nucleotides outside the gene matches: 5. Germline CDR1 and CDR2: MGHDK and SYGVNS. As DNA, the CDR3 is TGTGCCAGCAGTGAATGGGGGACAGAGACCTACGAGCAGTACTTC. Translated, it gives CASSEWGTETYEQYF.

The sample holds a few counts of this clonotype. The rearrangement joins TRBV20-1 to TRBJ2-1, with D maybe TRBD2 (6 bases). Germline V CDR1 and CDR2: DFQATT, SNEGSKA (reference sequence). This CDR3 contains 17 residues. The germline V and J ends were trimmed by 1 base and 0 bases, with 16 bases remaining between them. The CDR3 DNA reads as TGCAGTGCTAGAGTAAACGGTGGGGGACTCTCCTACAATGAGCAGTTCTTC. It codes for CSARVNGGGLSYNEQFF.

The rearrangement uses TRBV18 and TRBJ2-7; D possibly matches TRBD1 or TRBD2 (6 bases each). V lost 3 bases and J 5 bases, leaving 17 bases between the germline ends. This CDR3 is built from 15 residues. The V gene's germline CDR1 is KGHSH and CDR2 LQKENI. The DNA for the CDR3 is TGTGCCAGCTCACCGCTAGACGGCGGGGACAACGAGCAGTACTTC. Amino acids: CASSPLDGGDNEQYF.

The chain combines TRBV13 with TRBJ2-7; 10 bases are a match to TRBD1. From germline, CDR1 is PRHDT and CDR2 FYEKMQ (reference sequence). CDR3 size: 18 residues. Trimming removed 4 bases from V and 2 bases from J; junction bases left unmatched: 14. CDR3 sequence (DNA): TGTGCCAGCAGCTGGGAGACAGGGGGCGCTGGTGGAGCCTACGAGCAGTACTTC. It specifies CASSWETGGAGGAYEQYF.

V is TRBV7-6 and J is TRBJ2-1; D perhaps matches TRBD2 (5 bases). The CDR3 has 12 amino acids. The germline CDR1 and CDR2 sequences are SGHVS and FNYEAQ. Trimming left V 4 bases short and J 12 bases short, with 13 bases between. In DNA form, the CDR3 reads TGTGCCAGCAGCTCCGAGGAGCGGCGGCAGTTCTTC. This codes for CASSSEERRQFF.

The gene calls are TRBV7-9 and TRBJ2-3; perhaps TRBD2 as D (5 bases). CDR1 is SEHNR, CDR2 FQNEAQ, per germline (reference sequence). The CDR3 extends over 15 amino acids. V shed 3 bases and J shed 1 base, with 11 bases lying between them. The CDR3 nucleotides read TGTGCCAGCAGCTTTGAGGGAATGGGCACAGATACGCAGTATTTT. Translating gives CASSFEGMGTDTQYF. Based on the CDR3 plus reference TRBV7-9 and TRBJ2-3, the full variable domain is DTGVSQNPRHKITKRGQNVTFRCDPISEHNRLYWYRQTLGQGPEFLTYFQNEAQLEKSRLLSDRFSAERPKGSFSTLEIQRTEQGDSAMYLCASSFEGMGTDTQYFGPGTRLTVL.

In its sample, this clonotype was seen a few times. The V call is TRBV20-1, the J call TRBJ2-7, with 7 bases aligning to TRBD2. J gave up 6 bases and V 0 bases, and 14 bases lay outside the gene matches. This CDR3 contains 16 residues. Germline-derived CDR1 and CDR2 are DFQATT and SNEGSKA (reference sequence). CDR3 loop: CSAREAGLRLRGEQYF. For the CDR3, the DNA is TGCAGTGCTAGAGAAGCGGGACTTCGGTTGAGGGGCGAGCAGTACTTC.

The V gene is TRBV24-1, the J gene TRBJ1-1; 8 bases fit TRBD1. The CDR3 length is 14 residues. In germline, CDR1 is KGHDR, CDR2 SFDVKD. Germline trimming cut 5 bases from V and 4 bases from J; bases unmatched to any gene: 5. DNA of the CDR3: TGTGCCACCAGTGGGGGGACAGGCGTCACTGAAGCTTTCTTT. Protein product: CATSGGTGVTEAFF.

The chain employs TRBV5-8 and TRBJ2-5, with 11 bases matching TRBD1. Germline CDR1 and CDR2: SGHTS and YDEGEE. The CDR3 consists of 15 residues. Trimming cost V 3 bases and J 5 bases; bases outside gene matches: 6. CDR3 loop: CASSSRTGGLETQYF. In nucleotides, the CDR3 is TGTGCCAGCAGCTCCCGGACAGGGGGCCTGGAGACCCAGTACTTC. The full variable domain, with the rest looked up from reference TRBV5-8 and TRBJ2-5, is EAGVTQSPTHLIKTRGQQATLRCSPISGHTSVYWYQQALGLGLQFLLWYDEGEERNRGNFPPRFSGRQFPNYSSELNVNALELEDSALYLCASSSRTGGLETQYFGPGTRLLVL.

This clonotype was seen a handful of times. The chain carries TRBV6-5 and TRBJ1-2, with 8 bases identical to TRBD1. From germline, CDR1 is MNHEY and CDR2 SVGAGI. This CDR3 contains 15 residues. V shed 6 bases, J shed 6 bases, and the junction held 12 bases outside the gene matches. The CDR3 bases are TGTGCCAGCAGCTACGGGAACAGGGGGGGGCATGGCTACACCTTC. As protein: CASSYGNRGGHGYTF.

The V call is TRBV20-1, the J call TRBJ2-7; unclear D gene. The CDR3 extends over 15 amino acids. CDR1 and CDR2 (germline): DFQATT, SNEGSKA (reference sequence). Trimming removed 3 bases from V and 1 base from J, with 16 bases in between. The DNA of the CDR3 is TGCAGTGCTAGGTTCCGTAAGGCGCCGTCCTACGAGCAGTACTTC. Translation gives CSARFRKAPSYEQYF.